The 26 T cell receptor beta chains presented below share a single source sample, sequenced in a study of T cell responses to AZD1222 COVID-19 vaccine. Here immunoSEQ multiplex PCR was the method, and the copy in TCRdb shows in-frame clones only, minus some. Among 90,000 to 150,000 clones, roughly 90% were seen once, and the ten largest hold over 3%. The source material was peripheral blood, sampled on day 0 of AZD1222 vaccination. The receptors originated from an adult in good health.

This sequence joins TRBV9 and TRBJ2-2, with D tentatively TRBD1 or TRBD2 (5 bases each). The germline CDR1 and CDR2 sequences are SGDLS and YYNGEE. V gave up 4 bases and J gave up 0 bases, with 16 bases separating them. CDR3 length: 17 amino acids. The CDR3 reads CASSSPEQEANTGELFF. CDR3 sequence (DNA): TGTGCCAGCAGCTCCCCAGAACAGGAGGCGAACACCGGGGAGCTGTTTTTT.

The chain uses TRBV11-2 and TRBJ2-2; 7 bases agree with TRBD1. The CDR3 runs 18 residues. The V and J ends lost 2 bases and 3 bases, in that order; junction bases with no gene match: 12. Germline V CDR1 and CDR2: SGHAT, FQNNGV. The DNA for the CDR3 is TGTGCCAGCAGCTTAAACTGGGACAGATTTGGGGACACCGGGGAGCTGTTTTTT. This gives the protein CASSLNWDRFGDTGELFF. Using reference TRBV11-2 and TRBJ2-2 for the parts outside the CDR3, the full variable domain is EAGVAQSPRYKIIEKRQSVAFWCNPISGHATLYWYQQILGQGPKLLIQFQNNGVVDDSQLPKDRFSAERLKGVDSTLKIQPAKLEDSAVYLCASSLNWDRFGDTGELFFGEGSRLTVL.

This chain joins TRBV19 and TRBJ2-3; 13 bases align to TRBD2. The V and J ends lost 10 bases and 0 bases, in that order; junction bases with no gene match: 7. This CDR3 spans 16 amino acids. Germline-derived CDR1 and CDR2 are LNHDA and SQIVND (reference sequence). CDR3 region: CATTGTSGASTDTQYF. The CDR3, as DNA: TGTGCCACCACCGGGACTAGCGGGGCTAGCACAGATACGCAGTATTTT.

The chain uses TRBV14 and TRBJ1-2; D gene ambiguous. Trimming took 4 bases from V and 1 from J, leaving 13 bases between them. Germline values: CDR1 SGHDN, CDR2 FVKESK. CDR3 length: 15 amino acids. CDR3: CASSPHGYGNYGYTF. CDR3 nucleotide sequence: TGTGCCAGCAGCCCACACGGATACGGTAACTATGGCTACACCTTC. Full variable domain (outside the CDR3, taken from reference TRBV14 and TRBJ1-2): EAGVTQFPSHSVIEKGQTVTLRCDPISGHDNLYWYRRVMGKEIKFLLHFVKESKQDESGMPNNRFLAERTGGTYSTLKVQPAELEDSGVYFCASSPHGYGNYGYTFGSGTRLTVV.

The rearrangement links TRBV19 to TRBJ1-1; D unclear. The CDR3 contains 15 residues. Trimming cost V 4 bases and J 8 bases, with 20 bases left between them. The germline gives CDR1 LNHDA, CDR2 SQIVND (reference sequence). DNA for the CDR3: TGTGCCAGTAGTACATTCCGGCCTAACTGGGGAGAAGCTTTCTTT. It is translated as CASSTFRPNWGEAFF.

The chain links TRBV13 to TRBJ2-7; D unclear. Trimming took off 3 bases at V and 1 base at J, with 7 bases between the two ends. Per germline, CDR1 PRHDT and CDR2 FYEKMQ (reference sequence). The CDR3 spans 13 residues. CDR3 sequence (DNA): TGTGCCAGCAGCTTTGGGCAGTCCTACGAGCAGTACTTC. Amino acid sequence: CASSFGQSYEQYF.

The CDR3 nucleotides are TGTGCCAGCAGCCCTTTAGCCGGGACAGCCGGATCAGTCTACGAGCAGTACTTC. This encodes CASSPLAGTAGSVYEQYF. The chain recombines TRBV11-2 with TRBJ2-7; the match to TRBD1 covers 7 bases. Trimming took 5 bases from V and 3 from J; bases not matched to a gene: 19. The CDR3 is made up of 18 amino acids. Germline V gene sequence: CDR1 SGHAT, CDR2 FQNNGV.

This chain joins TRBV19 and TRBJ2-7; 10 nucleotides line up with TRBD1. Trimming took 5 bases from V and 5 from J; bases not matched to a gene: 9. The germline gives CDR1 LNHDA, CDR2 SQIVND (reference sequence). The CDR3 length is 15 residues. CDR3 amino acids: CASSPRTGGTHEQYF. The CDR3 nucleotides read TGTGCCAGTAGTCCCCGGACAGGGGGGACCCACGAGCAGTACTTC.

The V gene is TRBV6-1, the J gene TRBJ1-2, with no clear D. The V end lost 3 bases, the J end lost 5 bases, and 10 bases lay between the germline ends. The germline V gene encodes CDR1 MNHNS and CDR2 SASEGT. The CDR3 covers 13 residues. The CDR3 DNA follows: TGTGCCAGCAGTGATCTTGGGGTATATGGCTACACCTTC. It codes for CASSDLGVYGYTF.

The chain uses TRBV7-9 and TRBJ1-5; no definite D call. The CDR3 is made up of 12 amino acids. The germline V gene encodes CDR1 SEHNR and CDR2 FQNEAQ (reference sequence). The V end lost 1 base, the J end lost 6 bases, and 4 bases lay between the germline ends. The CDR3 sequence: CASSLGRQPQHF. Here the CDR3 DNA reads TGTGCCAGCAGCTTAGGCCGTCAGCCCCAGCATTTT.

V is TRBV7-9 and J is TRBJ1-1; D possibly corresponds to TRBD1 (5 bases). CDR3 length: 14 residues. CDR1 is SEHNR, CDR2 FQNEAQ, per germline (reference sequence). V was pared by 3 bases and J by 1 base, with 9 bases between. For the CDR3, the DNA is TGTGCCAGCAGCTTCGGGGCCCGGAACACTGAAGCTTTCTTT. Protein product: CASSFGARNTEAFF.

J is TRBJ1-1 and V is TRBV19, with TRBD1 identical over 10 bases. CDR3 length: 13 residues. CDR1 is LNHDA, CDR2 SQIVND, per germline (reference sequence). V was pared by 10 bases and J by 3 bases, with 5 bases of the junction left unmatched. CDR3 in DNA: TGTGCCACCGCTGACAGGGGGCACACTGAAGCTTTCTTT. Translating gives CATADRGHTEAFF.

The chain is built from TRBV6-1 and TRBJ1-5; 7 positions agree with TRBD1. Per the germline V gene, CDR1 is MNHNS and CDR2 is SASEGT. The CDR3 totals 16 residues. Trimming removed 4 bases from V and 4 bases from J; junction bases left unmatched: 10. This CDR3 reads CASSVGPGQTNQPQHF. For the CDR3, the DNA is TGTGCCAGCAGTGTAGGGCCGGGACAGACTAATCAGCCCCAGCATTTT.

The chain employs TRBV6-2 or TRBV6-3 and TRBJ1-4; possible D gene TRBD1, 6 bases. The germline CDR1 and CDR2 sequences are MNHEY and SVGEGT. V was pared by 6 bases and J by 5 bases, with 13 bases between. CDR3 size: 14 residues. CDR3 loop: CASSRTAGNEKLFF. CDR3 sequence (DNA): TGTGCCAGCAGCCGGACAGCGGGGAATGAAAAACTGTTTTTT.

The gene calls are TRBV4-2 and TRBJ2-3; D is unresolved. Trimming stripped 0 bases from V and 4 bases from J, with 14 bases between. CDR3 length equals 16 residues. Germline CDR1 reads LGHNA; CDR2 reads YNFKEQ. CDR3 amino acids: CASSQEAPRTADTQYF. DNA for the CDR3: TGTGCCAGCAGCCAAGAAGCGCCTCGTACGGCAGATACGCAGTATTTT.

The rearrangement joins TRBV2 to TRBJ2-7; no definite D call. The CDR3 is 17 residues long. Germline-derived CDR1 and CDR2 are SNHLY and FYNNEI. V was clipped by 6 bases and J by 3 bases, with 24 bases between them. In nucleotides, the CDR3 is TGTGCCAGCAGCGATCAAACAAGGACCGTACCGAACTACGAGCAGTACTTC. This sequence encodes CASSDQTRTVPNYEQYF.

This rearrangement joins TRBV5-1 to TRBJ2-3; D could derive from TRBD1 or TRBD2 (5 bases each). The ends were cut back, 0 bases at V and 1 base at J, with 9 bases in the middle. Germline V lookup: CDR1 SGHRS, CDR2 YFSETQ. The CDR3 covers 15 residues. CDR3 bases: TGCGCCAGCAGCTTGGGGGACGCGGGCACAGATACGCAGTATTTT. Residues: CASSLGDAGTDTQYF.

V usage is TRBV6-6 and J usage is TRBJ1-4; TRBD1 aligns across 9 bases. This CDR3 region has 14 residues. Losses at the gene ends were 2 bases for V and 8 bases for J; bases not matched to a gene: 3. Germline CDR1 is MNHNY and CDR2 is SVGAGI (reference sequence). CDR3 coding DNA: TGTGCCAGCAGTTACACAGGGGGCGAAGAAAAACTGTTTTTT. Its protein product is CASSYTGGEEKLFF.

The V call is TRBV6-6, the J call TRBJ2-3; 11 bases fit TRBD2. This CDR3 is built from 18 residues. Germline assignment: CDR1 MNHNY and CDR2 SVGAGI (reference sequence). With 5 bases clipped from V and 0 bases from J, the junction kept 10 bases outside the gene matches. CDR3 bases: TGTGCCAGCAGTCCGCATAGCGGGGGGGTGCCTAGCACAGATACGCAGTATTTT. Its translation: CASSPHSGGVPSTDTQYF.

The rearrangement joins TRBV11-2 to TRBJ1-2; D may be TRBD1 (6 bases). The CDR3 extends over 15 amino acids. The germline V gene encodes CDR1 SGHAT and CDR2 FQNNGV. Trimming pared 5 bases from V and 6 bases from J, leaving 19 bases between. The CDR3 DNA reads as TGTGCCAGCAGCCGAAGTCGGGGGGCACCTGATGGCTACACCTTC. Amino acids: CASSRSRGAPDGYTF.

Here the CDR3 DNA reads TGTGCAAACGACCCGGGAAGCACAGATACGCAGTATTTT. It specifies CANDPGSTDTQYF. The J gene is TRBJ2-3, the V gene TRBV7-9; D is perhaps TRBD2 (5 bases). CDR1 SEHNR and CDR2 FQNEAQ come from the germline V gene (reference sequence). There are 13 residues in the CDR3.

The chain employs TRBV5-1 and TRBJ2-5; possibly TRBD1 for D (5 bases). This CDR3 contains 17 residues. V was clipped by 2 bases and J by 4 bases, with 21 bases between them. Germline CDR1 reads SGHRS; CDR2 reads YFSETQ. For the CDR3, the DNA is TGCGCCAGCAGCTTACCAGCAGGGTCAGGGAAGGGAGAGACCCAGTACTTC. This sequence encodes CASSLPAGSGKGETQYF.

The chain uses TRBV7-6 and TRBJ2-1; 9 bases are a match to TRBD2. In germline, CDR1 is SGHVS, CDR2 FNYEAQ. The CDR3 is 16 residues long. The V gene end was trimmed by 0 bases and the J gene end by 2 bases; junction bases not matched to a gene: 2. In nucleotides, the CDR3 is TGTGCCAGCAGCTTAGCCTCTAGCGGGGCCTACAATGAGCAGTTCTTC. Protein: CASSLASSGAYNEQFF.

The gene calls are TRBV11-1 and TRBJ1-1; tentatively, D is TRBD1 (6 bases). This CDR3 region has 11 residues. The V end lost 6 bases, the J end lost 11 bases, and 13 bases lay between the germline ends. CDR1 is SGHAT and CDR2 is FQDESV in the germline V gene (reference sequence). CDR3 sequence (DNA): TGTGCCAGCAGTCCGGGGGGGCGTGCTTTCTTT. This gives the protein CASSPGGRAFF.

V usage is TRBV11-2 and J usage is TRBJ1-2; 7 bases map to TRBD1. Germline V gene lookup returns CDR1 SGHAT and CDR2 FQNNGV. The V gene end was trimmed by 5 bases and the J gene end by 6 bases; junction bases not matched to a gene: 9. The CDR3 consists of 14 residues. CDR3 bases: TGTGCCAGCAGCCTGAGACAGGGAGGCAATGGCTACACCTTC. It encodes CASSLRQGGNGYTF.

The chain links TRBV5-1 to TRBJ2-1; TRBD1 aligns across 7 bases. Germline CDR1 and CDR2: SGHRS and YFSETQ. The V gene end was trimmed by 4 bases and the J gene end by 2 bases; junction bases not matched to a gene: 6. CDR3 size: 15 residues. Here the CDR3 reads CASSRDSEPYNEQFF. The CDR3 region has the DNA TGCGCCAGCAGCCGGGACAGCGAGCCCTACAATGAGCAGTTCTTC.